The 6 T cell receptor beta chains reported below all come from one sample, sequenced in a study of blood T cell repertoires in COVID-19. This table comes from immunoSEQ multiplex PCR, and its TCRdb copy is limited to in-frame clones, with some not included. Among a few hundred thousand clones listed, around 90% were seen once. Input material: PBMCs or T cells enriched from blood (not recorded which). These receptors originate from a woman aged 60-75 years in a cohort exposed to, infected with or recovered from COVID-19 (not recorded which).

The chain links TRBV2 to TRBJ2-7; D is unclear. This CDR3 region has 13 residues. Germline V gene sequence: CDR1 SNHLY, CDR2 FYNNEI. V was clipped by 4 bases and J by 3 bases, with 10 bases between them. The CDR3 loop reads CASSVGRNYEQYF. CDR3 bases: TGTGCCAGCAGTGTTGGCAGGAACTACGAGCAGTACTTC.

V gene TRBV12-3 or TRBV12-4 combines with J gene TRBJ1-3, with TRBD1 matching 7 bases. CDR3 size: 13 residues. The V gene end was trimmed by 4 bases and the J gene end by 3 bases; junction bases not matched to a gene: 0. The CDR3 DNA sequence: TGTGCCAGCAGTTCAGGGGGTGGAAACACCATATATTTT. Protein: CASSSGGGNTIYF.

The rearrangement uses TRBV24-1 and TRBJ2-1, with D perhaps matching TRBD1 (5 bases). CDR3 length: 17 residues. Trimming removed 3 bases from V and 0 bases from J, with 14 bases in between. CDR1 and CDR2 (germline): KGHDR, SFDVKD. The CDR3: CATSDPTQGGSYNEQFF. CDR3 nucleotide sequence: TGTGCCACCAGTGATCCCACCCAGGGCGGCTCCTACAATGAGCAGTTCTTC.

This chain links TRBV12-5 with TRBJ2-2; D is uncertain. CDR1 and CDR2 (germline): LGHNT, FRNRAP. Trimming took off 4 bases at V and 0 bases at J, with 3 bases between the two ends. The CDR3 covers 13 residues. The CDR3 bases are TGTGCTAGTGGTTCCTCGAACACCGGGGAGCTGTTTTTT. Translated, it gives CASGSSNTGELFF.

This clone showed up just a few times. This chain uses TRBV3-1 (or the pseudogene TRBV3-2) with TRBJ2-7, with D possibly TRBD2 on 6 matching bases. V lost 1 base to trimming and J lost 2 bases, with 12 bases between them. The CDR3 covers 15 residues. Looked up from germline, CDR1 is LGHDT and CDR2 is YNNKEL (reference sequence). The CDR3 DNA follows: TGTGCCAGCAGCCAAGGCGGGGATTCCCCCTACGAGCAGTACTTC. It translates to CASSQGGDSPYEQYF.

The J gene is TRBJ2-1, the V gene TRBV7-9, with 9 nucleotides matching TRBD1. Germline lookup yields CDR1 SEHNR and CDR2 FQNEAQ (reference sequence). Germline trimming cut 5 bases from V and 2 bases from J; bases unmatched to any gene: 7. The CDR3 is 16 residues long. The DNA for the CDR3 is TGTGCCAGCAGCCACATCGGACAGGGGCCCTACAATGAGCAGTTCTTC. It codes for CASSHIGQGPYNEQFF.